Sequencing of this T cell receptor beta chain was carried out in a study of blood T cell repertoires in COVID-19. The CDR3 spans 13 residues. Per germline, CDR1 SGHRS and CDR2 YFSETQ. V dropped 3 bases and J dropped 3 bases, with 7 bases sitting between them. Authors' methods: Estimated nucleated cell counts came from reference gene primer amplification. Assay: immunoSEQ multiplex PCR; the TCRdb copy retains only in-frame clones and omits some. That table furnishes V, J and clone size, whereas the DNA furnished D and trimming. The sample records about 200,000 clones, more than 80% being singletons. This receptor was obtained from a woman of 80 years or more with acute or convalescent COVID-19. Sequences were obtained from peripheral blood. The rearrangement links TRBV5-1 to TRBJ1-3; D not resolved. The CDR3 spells CASSSGLGNTIYF. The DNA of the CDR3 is TGCGCCAGCAGCTCCGGACTTGGAAACACCATATATTTT.